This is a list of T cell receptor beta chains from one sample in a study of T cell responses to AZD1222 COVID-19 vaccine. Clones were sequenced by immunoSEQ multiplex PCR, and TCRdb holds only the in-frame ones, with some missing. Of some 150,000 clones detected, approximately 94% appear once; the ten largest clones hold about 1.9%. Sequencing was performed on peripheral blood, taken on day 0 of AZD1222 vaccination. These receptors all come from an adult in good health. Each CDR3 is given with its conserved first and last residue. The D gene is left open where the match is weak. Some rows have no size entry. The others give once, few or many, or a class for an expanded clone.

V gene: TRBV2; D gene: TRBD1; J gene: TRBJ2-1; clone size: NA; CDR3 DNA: TGTGCCAGCAGTTGGGACAGACTGGGGGCCAATGAGCAGTTCTTC; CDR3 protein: CASSWDRLGANEQFF
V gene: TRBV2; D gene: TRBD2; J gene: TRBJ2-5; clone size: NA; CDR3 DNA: TGTGCCAGCACCCGGGAGGGACTCCGGCAAGAGACCCAGTACTTC; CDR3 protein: CASTREGLRQETQYF
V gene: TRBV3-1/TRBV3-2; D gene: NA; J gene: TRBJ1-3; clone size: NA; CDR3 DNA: TGTGCCAGCAGCCAAGGTTCAGCTGGAAACACCATATATTTT; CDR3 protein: CASSQGSAGNTIYF
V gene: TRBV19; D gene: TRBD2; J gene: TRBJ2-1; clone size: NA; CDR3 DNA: TGTGCCAGTAGTATGGCTAGCGGGGGAACCTACAATGAGCAGTTCTTC; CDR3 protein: CASSMASGGTYNEQFF
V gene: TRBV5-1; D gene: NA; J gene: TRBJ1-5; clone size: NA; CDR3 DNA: TGCGCCAGCAGCTTGTTCGGGGAGGTCAATCAGCCCCAGCATTTT; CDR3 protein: CASSLFGEVNQPQHF
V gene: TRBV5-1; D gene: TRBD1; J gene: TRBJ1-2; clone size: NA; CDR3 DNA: TGCGCCAGCAGCAGGGGACAGGGAGTGGACTATGGCTACACCTTC; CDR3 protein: CASSRGQGVDYGYTF
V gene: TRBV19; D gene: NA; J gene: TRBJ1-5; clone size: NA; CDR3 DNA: TGTGCCAGTAGTATGGGCCGGCCCCAGCATTTT; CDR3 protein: CASSMGRPQHF
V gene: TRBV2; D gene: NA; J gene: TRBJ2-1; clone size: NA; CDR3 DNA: TGTGCCAGCAGTCAGCCATTTTACAATGAGCAGTTCTTC; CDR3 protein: CASSQPFYNEQFF
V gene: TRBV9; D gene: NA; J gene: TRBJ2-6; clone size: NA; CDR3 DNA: TGTGCCAGCAGGTCTGGGGGATCAGGGGCCAACGTCCTGACTTTC; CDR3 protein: CASRSGGSGANVLTF
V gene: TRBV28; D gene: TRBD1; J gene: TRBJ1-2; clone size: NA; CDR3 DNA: TGTGCCAGCACCTTGGGACAGGGGTACTATGGCTACACCTTC; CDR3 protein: CASTLGQGYYGYTF
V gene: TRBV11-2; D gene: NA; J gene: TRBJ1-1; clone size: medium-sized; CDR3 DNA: TGTGCCAGCAGCTTAGGGCTGTCCTCTGAAGCTTTCTTT; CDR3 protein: CASSLGLSSEAFF
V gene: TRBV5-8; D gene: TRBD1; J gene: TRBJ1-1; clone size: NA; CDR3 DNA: TGTGCCAGCAGCTTGGGGACAGGGTGGGATACTGAAGCTTTCTTT; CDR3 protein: CASSLGTGWDTEAFF
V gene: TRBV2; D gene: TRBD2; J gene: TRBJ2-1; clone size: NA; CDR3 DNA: TGTGCCAGCAGTTGGACTAGGGTCGAGCAGTTCTTC; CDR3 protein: CASSWTRVEQFF
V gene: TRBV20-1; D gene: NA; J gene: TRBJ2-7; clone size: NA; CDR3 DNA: TGCAGTGCTAGTAACAGGGGGAGGGGTGACGAGCAGTACTTC; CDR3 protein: CSASNRGRGDEQYF
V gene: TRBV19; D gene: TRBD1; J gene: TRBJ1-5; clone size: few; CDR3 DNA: TGTGCCAGTAACCCCGGACAGGGGTTTCAGCCCCAGCATTTT; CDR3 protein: CASNPGQGFQPQHF
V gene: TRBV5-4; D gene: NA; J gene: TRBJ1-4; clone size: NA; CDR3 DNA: TGTGCCAGCAGCTTGGGGGGGGCCGAAGAAGGAAAACTGTTTTTT; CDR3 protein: CASSLGGAEEGKLFF
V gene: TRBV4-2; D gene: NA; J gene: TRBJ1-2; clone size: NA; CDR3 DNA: TGTGCCAGCAACTTCGGAGACACTGCCTATGGCTACACCTTC; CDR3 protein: CASNFGDTAYGYTF
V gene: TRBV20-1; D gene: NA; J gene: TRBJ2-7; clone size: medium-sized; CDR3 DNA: TGCAGTGCCTCGAGGGAAAGGCAGTACTTC; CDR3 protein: CSASRERQYF
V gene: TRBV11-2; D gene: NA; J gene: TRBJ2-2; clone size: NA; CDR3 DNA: TGTGCCAGCAGCTTAACGTACGGCACCGGGGAGCTGTTTTTT; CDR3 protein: CASSLTYGTGELFF
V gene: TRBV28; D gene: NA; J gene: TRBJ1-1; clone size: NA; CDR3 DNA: TGTGCCAGCAGTTCCCATGGGGGACTGGACGCTTTCTTT; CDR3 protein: CASSSHGGLDAFF
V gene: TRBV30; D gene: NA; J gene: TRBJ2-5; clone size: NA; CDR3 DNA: TGTGCCTCGCGGGACAGTCAAGAGACCCAGTACTTC; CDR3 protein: CASRDSQETQYF
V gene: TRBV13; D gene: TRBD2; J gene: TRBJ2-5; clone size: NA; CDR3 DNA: TGTGCCAGCAGGCCCCGACTAGCGGGGGAAGAGACCCAGTACTTC; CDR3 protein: CASRPRLAGEETQYF
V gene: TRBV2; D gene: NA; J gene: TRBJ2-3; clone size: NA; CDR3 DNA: TGTGCCAGCAATCGGGACGCCTCCACAGATACGCAGTATTTT; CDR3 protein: CASNRDASTDTQYF
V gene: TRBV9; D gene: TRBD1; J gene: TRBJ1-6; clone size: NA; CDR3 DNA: TGTGCCAGCAGCGTAAAGACGGGACAGCCTAATTCACCCCTCCACTTT; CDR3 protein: CASSVKTGQPNSPLHF
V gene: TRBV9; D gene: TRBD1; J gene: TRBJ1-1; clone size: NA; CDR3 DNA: TGTGCCAGCAGCCACCCCGGAGGGACAGCCAGAATGAACACTGAAGCTTTCTTT; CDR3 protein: CASSHPGGTARMNTEAFF
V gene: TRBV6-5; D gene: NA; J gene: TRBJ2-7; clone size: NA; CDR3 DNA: TGTGCCAGCAGTTACACCGGGAAGGACGGGGAGCAGTACTTC; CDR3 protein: CASSYTGKDGEQYF
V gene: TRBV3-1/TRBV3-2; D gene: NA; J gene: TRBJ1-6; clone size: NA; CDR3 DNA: TGTGCCAGCAGCCCGACCGGACGCCGAATCGGTTCACCCCTCCACTTT; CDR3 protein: CASSPTGRRIGSPLHF
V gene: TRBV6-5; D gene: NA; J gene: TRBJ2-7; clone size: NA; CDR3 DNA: TGTGCCAGCAGGAACGGAGAGAGCTCCTACGAGCAGTACTTC; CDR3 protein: CASRNGESSYEQYF
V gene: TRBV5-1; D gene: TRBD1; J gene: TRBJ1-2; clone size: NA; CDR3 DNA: TGCGCCAGCAGGGGCGGGGACAGGCCTCCATATGGCTACACCTTC; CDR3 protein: CASRGGDRPPYGYTF